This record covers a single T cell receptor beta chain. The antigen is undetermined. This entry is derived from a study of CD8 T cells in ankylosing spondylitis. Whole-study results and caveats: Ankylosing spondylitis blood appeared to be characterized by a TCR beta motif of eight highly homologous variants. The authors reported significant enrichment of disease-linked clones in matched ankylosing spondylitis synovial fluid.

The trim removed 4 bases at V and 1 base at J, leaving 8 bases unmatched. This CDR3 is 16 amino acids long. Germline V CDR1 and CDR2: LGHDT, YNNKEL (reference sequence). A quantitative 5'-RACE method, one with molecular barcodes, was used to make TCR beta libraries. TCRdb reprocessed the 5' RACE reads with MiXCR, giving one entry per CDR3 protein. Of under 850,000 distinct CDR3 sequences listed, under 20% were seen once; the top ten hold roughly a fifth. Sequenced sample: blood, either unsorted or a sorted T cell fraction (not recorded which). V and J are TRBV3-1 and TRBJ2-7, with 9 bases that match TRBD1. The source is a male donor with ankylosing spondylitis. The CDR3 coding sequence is TGTGCCAGCAGCCCCAAGACTGGGACAGGGTCCTACGAGCAGTACTTC. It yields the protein CASSPKTGTGSYEQYF.